Sequencing of this T cell receptor beta chain was carried out in a study of shared T cell receptors in the human thymus. Germline trimming cut 5 bases from V and 3 bases from J; bases unmatched to any gene: 16. Germline V gene sequence: CDR1 SGHNT, CDR2 YENEEA. CDR3 length: 17 amino acids. TCRdb keeps only in-frame clones here, not all; method: immunoSEQ multiplex PCR. The sample gives 450,000 to 650,000 clones, 75% to 85% of which show up once; 0.013% is in the top ten. The sample was also linked to a second study, of human thymus T cells. Per that paper: Corrective heart surgery yielded resections, and these provided the thymus tissue.

This chain connects TRBV11-3 to TRBJ2-7; 7 bases agree with TRBD2. Sample: thymocytes. The clonotype was recovered from a boy less than two years old with a congenital heart defect. The DNA of the CDR3 is TGTGCCAGCAGCGACGGTTCATTGGGAGGGCCTTACTACGAGCAGTACTTC. Its translation: CASSDGSLGGPYYEQYF.